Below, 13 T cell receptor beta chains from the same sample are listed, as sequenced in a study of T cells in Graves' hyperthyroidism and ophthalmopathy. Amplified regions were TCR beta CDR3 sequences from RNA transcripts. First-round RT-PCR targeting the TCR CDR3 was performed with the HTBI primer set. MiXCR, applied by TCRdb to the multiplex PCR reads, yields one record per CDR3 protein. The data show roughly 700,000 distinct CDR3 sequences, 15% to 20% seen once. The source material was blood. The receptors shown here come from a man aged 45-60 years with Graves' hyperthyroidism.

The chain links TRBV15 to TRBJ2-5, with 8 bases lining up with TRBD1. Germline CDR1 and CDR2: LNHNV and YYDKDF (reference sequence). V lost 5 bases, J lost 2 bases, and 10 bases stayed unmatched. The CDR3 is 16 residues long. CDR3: CATSLPWTGSQETQYF. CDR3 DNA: TGTGCCACCAGCCTGCCCTGGACAGGGTCACAAGAGACCCAGTACTTC.

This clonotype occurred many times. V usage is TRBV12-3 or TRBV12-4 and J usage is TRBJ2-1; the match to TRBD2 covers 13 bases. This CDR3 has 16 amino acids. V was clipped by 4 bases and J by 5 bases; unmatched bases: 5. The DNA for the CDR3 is TGTGCCAGCAGTTATATGGGACTAGCGGGGCACAATGAGCAGTTCTTC. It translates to CASSYMGLAGHNEQFF.

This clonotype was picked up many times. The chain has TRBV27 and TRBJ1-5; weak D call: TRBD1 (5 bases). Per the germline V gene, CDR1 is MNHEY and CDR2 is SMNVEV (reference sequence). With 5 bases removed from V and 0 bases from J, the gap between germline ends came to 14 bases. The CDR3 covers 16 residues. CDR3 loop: CASSPSEGDSNQPQHF. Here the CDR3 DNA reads TGTGCCAGCAGTCCCTCGGAAGGGGATAGCAATCAGCCCCAGCATTTT.

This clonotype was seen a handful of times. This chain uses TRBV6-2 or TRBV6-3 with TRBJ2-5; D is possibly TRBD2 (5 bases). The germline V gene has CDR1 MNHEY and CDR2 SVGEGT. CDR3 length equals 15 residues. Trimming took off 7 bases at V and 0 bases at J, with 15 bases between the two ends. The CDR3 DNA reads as TGTGCCAGCAATCATTGGGGAGCAGACCAAGAGACCCAGTACTTC. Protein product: CASNHWGADQETQYF.

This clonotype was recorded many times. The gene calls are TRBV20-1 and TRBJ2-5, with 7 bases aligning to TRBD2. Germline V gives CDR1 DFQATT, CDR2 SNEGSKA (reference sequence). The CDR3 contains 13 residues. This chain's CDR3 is CSAGTTYKETQYF. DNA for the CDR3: TGCAGCGCCGGGACTACCTATAAAGAGACCCAGTACTTC.

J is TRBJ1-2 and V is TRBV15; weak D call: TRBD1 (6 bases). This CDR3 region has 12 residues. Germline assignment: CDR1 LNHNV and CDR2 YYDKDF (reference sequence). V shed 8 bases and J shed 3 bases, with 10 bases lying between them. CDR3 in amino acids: CATSRGDYGYTF. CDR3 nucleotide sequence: TGTGCCACCTCCAGGGGAGACTATGGCTACACCTTC.

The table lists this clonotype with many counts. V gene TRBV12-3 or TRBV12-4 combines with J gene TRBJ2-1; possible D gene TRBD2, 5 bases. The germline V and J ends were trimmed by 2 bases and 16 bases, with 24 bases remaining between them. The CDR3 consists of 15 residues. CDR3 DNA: TGTGCCAGCAGTTTACAGGACTGGAATACAATGAGTGAATTCTTC. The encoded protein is CASSLQDWNTMSEFF.

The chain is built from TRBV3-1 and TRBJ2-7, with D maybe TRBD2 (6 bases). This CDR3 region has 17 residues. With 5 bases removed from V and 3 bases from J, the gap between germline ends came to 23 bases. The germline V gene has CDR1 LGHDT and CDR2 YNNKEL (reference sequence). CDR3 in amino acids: CASSMSGLSGPRYEQYF. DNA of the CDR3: TGTGCCAGCAGCATGTCTGGACTATCGGGACCACGCTACGAGCAGTACTTC.

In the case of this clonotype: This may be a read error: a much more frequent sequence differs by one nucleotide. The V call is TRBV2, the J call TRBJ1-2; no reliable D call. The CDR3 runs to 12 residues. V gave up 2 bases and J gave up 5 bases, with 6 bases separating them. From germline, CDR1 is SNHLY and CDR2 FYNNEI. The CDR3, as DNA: TGTGCCAGCAGTGAACCCGGGTATGGCTACACCTTC. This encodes CASSEPGYGYTF.

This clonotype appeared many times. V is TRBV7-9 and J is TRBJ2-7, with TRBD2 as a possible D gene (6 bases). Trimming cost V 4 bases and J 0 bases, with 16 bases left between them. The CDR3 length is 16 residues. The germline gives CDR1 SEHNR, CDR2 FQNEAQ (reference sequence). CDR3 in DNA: TGTGCCAGCAGCTCCCCCCGTAGCGGCCACTCCTACGAGCAGTACTTC. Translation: CASSSPRSGHSYEQYF. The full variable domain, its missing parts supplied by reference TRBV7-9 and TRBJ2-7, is DTGVSQNPRHKITKRGQNVTFRCDPISEHNRLYWYRQTLGQGPEFLTYFQNEAQLEKSRLLSDRFSAERPKGSFSTLEIQRTEQGDSAMYLCASSSPRSGHSYEQYFGPGTRLTVT.

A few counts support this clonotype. CDR3 sequence (DNA): TGTGCCTGGAGTGTCAAAGGCAGGGCTGAAAACATTCAGTACTTC. It codes for CAWSVKGRAENIQYF. The V call is TRBV30, the J call TRBJ2-4, with D possibly matching TRBD1 (5 bases). The CDR3 is 15 amino acids. V dropped 0 bases and J dropped 5 bases, with 14 bases sitting between them. Germline loops: CDR1 GTSNPN, CDR2 SVGIG (reference sequence).

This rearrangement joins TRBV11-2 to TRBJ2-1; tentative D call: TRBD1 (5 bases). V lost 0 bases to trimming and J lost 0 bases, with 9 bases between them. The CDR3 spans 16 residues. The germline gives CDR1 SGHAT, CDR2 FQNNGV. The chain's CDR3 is CASSLDGASSYNEQFF. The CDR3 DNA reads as TGTGCCAGCAGCTTAGATGGGGCGAGCTCCTACAATGAGCAGTTCTTC.

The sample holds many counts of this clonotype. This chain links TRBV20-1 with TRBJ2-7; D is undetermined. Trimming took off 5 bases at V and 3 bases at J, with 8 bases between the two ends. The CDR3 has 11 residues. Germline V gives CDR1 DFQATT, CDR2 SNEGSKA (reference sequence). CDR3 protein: CSAQKGYEQYF. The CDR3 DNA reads TGCAGTGCTCAAAAGGGCTACGAGCAGTACTTC.